What follows is one T cell receptor (beta chain) and its context. Repertoires were generated with immunoSEQ multiplex PCR, while TCRdb's copy carries only in-frame clones and drops some. Among about 130,000 clones, 55% to 75% were seen once, and the ten largest hold less than 2.5%. Germline values: CDR1 SGHRS, CDR2 YFSETQ. This CDR3 contains 14 residues. V shed 4 bases, J shed 9 bases, and the junction held 7 bases outside the gene matches. The record originates from a study of blood T cell repertoires in COVID-19. Sequencing input: peripheral blood. The rearrangement uses TRBV5-1 and TRBJ1-6; the match to TRBD1 covers 7 bases. The sequence was collected from an older woman with acute or convalescent COVID-19. For the CDR3, the DNA is TGCGCCAGCAGCGAGGGGACAGCGCGTTCACCCCTCCACTTT. This sequence encodes CASSEGTARSPLHF. The variable domain in full, with the rest retrieved from reference TRBV5-1 and TRBJ1-6, is KAGVTQTPRYLIKTRGQQVTLSCSPISGHRSVSWYQQTPGQGLQFLFEYFSETQRNKGNFPGRFSGRQFSNSRSEMNVSTLELGDSALYLCASSEGTARSPLHFGNGTRLTVT.